The clone carrying this T cell receptor beta chain was picked up a small number of times. What it binds is unknown. This CDR3 is built from 15 residues. Trimming stripped 0 bases from V and 3 bases from J, with 9 bases between. Germline lookup yields CDR1 LGHNA and CDR2 YSLEER. These data are taken from a study of blood T cells in healthy people across ages. Study-wide points: TCR beta diversity correlated strongly with naive T cell percentage.

The second PCR ran about 6 to 12 cycles with a sample-barcoded 5' primer and J-beta primers. TCRdb fed the 5' RACE reads into MiXCR, producing one record per CDR3 protein. This sample yields around 870,000 distinct CDR3 sequences, of which under 35% are seen a single time; 17% belongs to the top ten. This TCR derives from an elderly woman in good health. The sequenced material came from blood. The chain has TRBV4-3 and TRBJ1-5; D is uncertain. The CDR3 protein is CASSQDLGHNQPQHF. The CDR3 DNA is TGCGCCAGCAGCCAAGATCTAGGTCACAATCAGCCCCAGCATTTT.